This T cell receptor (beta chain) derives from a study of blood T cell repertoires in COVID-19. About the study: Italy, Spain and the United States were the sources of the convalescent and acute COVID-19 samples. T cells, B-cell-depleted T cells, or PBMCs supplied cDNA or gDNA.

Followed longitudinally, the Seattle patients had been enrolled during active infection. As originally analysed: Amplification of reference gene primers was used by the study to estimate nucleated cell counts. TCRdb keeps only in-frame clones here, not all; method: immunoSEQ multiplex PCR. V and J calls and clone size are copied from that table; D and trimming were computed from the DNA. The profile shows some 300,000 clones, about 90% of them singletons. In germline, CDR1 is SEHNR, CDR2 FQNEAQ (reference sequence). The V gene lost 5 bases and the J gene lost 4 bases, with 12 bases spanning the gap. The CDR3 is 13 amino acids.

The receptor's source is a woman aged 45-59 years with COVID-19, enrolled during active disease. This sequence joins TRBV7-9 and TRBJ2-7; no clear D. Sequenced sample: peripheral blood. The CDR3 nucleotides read TGTGCCAGCAGCCCAAGTCAGATTTACGAGCAGTACTTC. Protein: CASSPSQIYEQYF.